This entry lists 3 T cell receptor beta chains sequenced from one sample in a study of blood T cell repertoires in COVID-19. Profiled with immunoSEQ multiplex PCR; TCRdb holds only in-frame clones, not every one. The table has about 330,000 clones, around four fifths seen once. Sequencing was carried out using peripheral blood. Source of these receptors: a woman in her forties or fifties with acute or convalescent COVID-19.

This chain links TRBV20-1 with TRBJ2-3; D is uncertain. Trimming removed 3 bases from V and 3 bases from J, with 7 bases in between. Germline assignment: CDR1 DFQATT and CDR2 SNEGSKA (reference sequence). The CDR3 is 12 residues long. This CDR3 is CSASRETDTQYF. The CDR3 nucleotides are TGCAGTGCTAGTCGAGAAACAGATACGCAGTATTTT.

This chain joins TRBV11-3 and TRBJ2-1, with 7 bases lining up with TRBD1. V lost 2 bases and J lost 4; bases outside the gene matches: 8. Germline values: CDR1 SGHNT, CDR2 YENEEA. This CDR3 region has 16 residues. CDR3 region: CASSLTQGTVYNEQFF. In DNA form, the CDR3 reads TGTGCCAGCAGCTTAACACAGGGGACCGTTTACAATGAGCAGTTCTTC.

V and J are TRBV7-2 and TRBJ1-3; the match to TRBD1 covers 8 bases. The length of the CDR3 is 14 residues. V was pared by 0 bases and J by 6 bases, with 1 base of the junction left unmatched. Germline loops: CDR1 SGHTA, CDR2 FQGNSA. The CDR3 nucleotides read TGTGCCAGCAGCTTAGCACAGGGGGTAAACACCATATATTTT. Its translation: CASSLAQGVNTIYF. The variable domain in full, with the rest retrieved from reference TRBV7-2 and TRBJ1-3, is GAGVSQSPSNKVTEKGKDVELRCDPISGHTALYWYRQSLGQGLEFLIYFQGNSAPDKSGLPSDRFSAERTGGSVSTLTIQRTQQEDSAVYLCASSLAQGVNTIYFGEGSWLTVV.